This T cell receptor beta chain was observed in a study of T cells after posttransplantation cyclophosphamide. In germline, CDR1 is LNHDA, CDR2 SQIVND (reference sequence). V shed 7 bases and J 6 bases; nucleotides not matched to a gene: 10. The length of the CDR3 is 14 residues. General study results and limits: Recipient CMV seropositivity and CMV reactivation strongly tracked TRB clonality. Tissue-infiltrating T cells from skin or gut overlapped little with blood T cells.

TCRdb's copy holds only in-frame clones and misses some; the assay was immunoSEQ multiplex PCR. This sample carries 18,000 or so clones, around four fifths of them seen once, and the ten largest clones take over 7.5%. On this clone: The target antigen is unknown.

The source is a man younger than 40 in good health and a related stem cell transplant donor. The chain employs TRBV19 and TRBJ2-7; 9 nucleotides agree with TRBD1. Sequencing used memory CD4+ T cells sorted from blood. The CDR3 here is CASTAGTGISEQYF. The CDR3 nucleotides read TGTGCCAGTACCGCCGGGACAGGGATCAGCGAGCAGTACTTC.